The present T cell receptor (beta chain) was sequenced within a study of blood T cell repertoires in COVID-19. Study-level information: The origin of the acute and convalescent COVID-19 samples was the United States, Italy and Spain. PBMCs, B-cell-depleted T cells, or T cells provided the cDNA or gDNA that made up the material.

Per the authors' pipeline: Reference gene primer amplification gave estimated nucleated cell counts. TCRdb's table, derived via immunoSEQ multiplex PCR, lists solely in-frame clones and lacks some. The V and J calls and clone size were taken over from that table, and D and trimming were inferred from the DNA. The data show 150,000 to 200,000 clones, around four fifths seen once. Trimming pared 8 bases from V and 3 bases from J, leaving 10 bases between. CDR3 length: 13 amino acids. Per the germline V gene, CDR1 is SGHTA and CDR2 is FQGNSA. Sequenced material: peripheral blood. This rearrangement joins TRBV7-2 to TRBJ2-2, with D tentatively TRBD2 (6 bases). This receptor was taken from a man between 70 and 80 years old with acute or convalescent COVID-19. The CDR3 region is CASRGTYTGELFF. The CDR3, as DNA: TGTGCCAGCCGGGGGACCTACACCGGGGAGCTGTTTTTT.